Listed below are T cell receptor beta chains from one sample, sequenced in a study of cytomegalovirus exposure and HLA in healthy donors. The table came from immunoSEQ multiplex PCR; TCRdb's copy has only in-frame clones and leaves some out. Of tens of thousands of clones in the sample, about 76% were seen once. The specimen was PBMCs. Source of these receptors: a man between 18 and 29 years old in good health and CMV-seronegative. Both conserved end residues are part of each CDR3. The D gene is left open where the match is weak. Size is omitted from some rows. Given values are once, few, many or a class for expanded clones.

>NA|TRBJ1-6|TRBV7-2|NA
TGTGCCAGCAGCTTGGATGGGGGGGGAAATTCACCCCTCCACTTT
CASSLDGGGNSPLHF
>TRBD1|TRBJ2-7|TRBV6-1|NA
TGTGCCAGCACCGATCCCGGGACAGGGGTCTACGAGCAGTACTTC
CASTDPGTGVYEQYF
>NA|TRBJ1-1|TRBV5-1|once
TGCGCCAGCAGCTTGGTCCCAGGGGTGAACACTGAAGCTTTCTTT
CASSLVPGVNTEAFF
>NA|TRBJ1-6|TRBV6-5|NA
TGTGCCAGCAGTTATCAACAGGATAATTTACCCCTCCACTTT
CASSYQQDNLPLHF
>NA|TRBJ1-1|TRBV7-8|NA
TGTGCCAGCAGCTCGGGGGGCACTGAAGCTTTCTTT
CASSSGGTEAFF
>TRBD1|TRBJ1-5|TRBV2|NA
TGTGCCAGCAGTAGGGCTATAGGGACAGGGGGCAATCAGCCCCAGCATTTT
CASSRAIGTGGNQPQHF
>TRBD1|TRBJ2-5|TRBV9|once
TGTGCCAGCAGCGTAGAGGGGGCAGAACAAGAGACCCAGTACTTC
CASSVEGAEQETQYF
>TRBD1|TRBJ1-6|TRBV5-1|NA
TGCGCCAGCAGCGCCGAGGGGGCCTCCTATAATTCACCCCTCCACTTT
CASSAEGASYNSPLHF
>TRBD2|TRBJ2-4|TRBV27|NA
TGTGCCAGCACCCGGGGGGGCATGAAAAACATTCAGTACTTC
CASTRGGMKNIQYF
>NA|TRBJ1-6|TRBV27|NA
TGTGCCAGCCGCCGGGGGGCTGGTAATTCACCCCTCCACTTT
CASRRGAGNSPLHF
>NA|TRBJ1-2|TRBV4-3|few
TGCGCCAGCAGCCAAACTCGGGGGGGGTCAGGGCTAGGCTACACCTTC
CASSQTRGGSGLGYTF
>TRBD1|TRBJ1-5|TRBV7-2|NA
TGTGCCAGCAGCAGACGGACAGGGGGCCTCAATCAGCCCCAGCATTTT
CASSRRTGGLNQPQHF
>NA|TRBJ1-2|TRBV5-6|NA
TGTGCCAGCAGCGAGAGCTCCGGACAGCCCTACTACTATGGCTACACCTTC
CASSESSGQPYYYGYTF
>NA|TRBJ2-7|TRBV19|NA
TGTGCCAGTAGTACCCAGGGTGGGTCCTACGAGCAGTACTTC
CASSTQGGSYEQYF
>TRBD1|TRBJ1-1|TRBV5-4|NA
TGTGCCAGCAGCTTGTCCTTGGCAGGGGGCCGGAACACTGAAGCTTTCTTT
CASSLSLAGGRNTEAFF
>NA|TRBJ2-3|TRBV27|once
TGTGCCAGCAGTTTAATTATGTATCAGGATACGCAGTATTTT
CASSLIMYQDTQYF
>TRBD1|TRBJ1-1|TRBV15|NA
TGTGCCACCAGCAGCAAACAGGGGGTGGAAGCTTTCTTT
CATSSKQGVEAFF
>NA|TRBJ2-6|TRBV28|NA
TGTGCCAGCAGTTTATACGGACAACTAAGCTCTGGGGCCAACGTCCTGACTTTC
CASSLYGQLSSGANVLTF
>TRBD1|TRBJ1-2|TRBV30|few
TGTGCCTGGAGGCGGGGGACAGGGAATCTGAGTGGCTACACCTTC
CAWRRGTGNLSGYTF
>NA|TRBJ1-3|TRBV9|NA
TGTGCCAGCAGCCCCGGGGGGGTCTCTGGAAACACCATATATTTT
CASSPGGVSGNTIYF
>NA|TRBJ1-6|TRBV4-2|once
TGTGCCAGCAGCCACGGACAAGGGGTAGGCAATTCACCCCTCCACTTT
CASSHGQGVGNSPLHF
>TRBD1|TRBJ2-5|TRBV5-1|NA
TGCGCCAGCAGCTGGGGGACAGGGCAGGAGACCCAGTACTTC
CASSWGTGQETQYF
>NA|TRBJ2-3|TRBV6-1|NA
TGTGCCAGCAGTGAAAGGAGGAATTTTGGTACAGATACGCAGTATTTT
CASSERRNFGTDTQYF
>NA|TRBJ1-1|TRBV15|NA
TGTGCCACCAGCACCCCCGGGGAGTTAGTAGCTTTCTTT
CATSTPGELVAFF
>NA|TRBJ1-3|TRBV7-8|NA
TGTGCCAGCAGCTGGATGCAGGGGTCTGGAAACACCATATATTTT
CASSWMQGSGNTIYF
>TRBD2|TRBJ2-5|TRBV9|NA
TGTGCCAGCAGCGTAGAGGGCGGGGGGCAGACCCAGTACTTC
CASSVEGGGQTQYF
>TRBD2|TRBJ2-1|TRBV19|NA
TGTGCCAGTAGTATAGATCCTAGCGGGGGTTACAATGAGCAGTTCTTC
CASSIDPSGGYNEQFF
>NA|TRBJ2-2|TRBV5-6|NA
TGTGCCAGCAGCTTTCGGAGGACCGGGGAGCTGTTTTTT
CASSFRRTGELFF